The 23 T cell receptor beta chains below all came from one sample that was sequenced in a study of siplizumab effects on memory and regulatory T cells. Sequencing was performed with immunoSEQ multiplex PCR; in TCRdb, only in-frame clones are kept and a portion is missing. The table includes around 100,000 clones, more than 90% detected once. The specimen sequenced was CD4+ T cells sorted from blood. These receptor sequences come from a human donor in good health. Some clones in this sample may be carry-over from other donors' samples.

The rearrangement links TRBV5-6 to TRBJ2-7; D perhaps matches TRBD2 (5 bases). This CDR3 has 15 residues. Trimming took 0 bases from V and 5 from J, leaving 15 bases between them. Germline V gene sequence: CDR1 SGHDT, CDR2 YYEEEE. In DNA, the CDR3 is TGTGCCAGCAGCTTGGCCATCGAGGGCGGACACGAGCAGTACTTC. It encodes CASSLAIEGGHEQYF.

J is TRBJ1-2 and V is TRBV2; TRBD1 aligns across 7 bases. The CDR3 has 15 amino acids. Germline V gene sequence: CDR1 SNHLY, CDR2 FYNNEI. The J segment lost 1 base and the V segment lost 4 bases, leaving 6 bases of the junction unmatched. DNA of the CDR3: TGTGCCAGCAGTGGTCTACAGGGGATTAACTATGGCTACACCTTC. It encodes CASSGLQGINYGYTF. Based on the CDR3 plus reference TRBV2 and TRBJ1-2, the full variable domain is EPEVTQTPSHQVTQMGQEVILRCVPISNHLYFYWYRQILGQKVEFLVSFYNNEISEKSEIFDDQFSVERPDGSNFTLKIRSTKLEDSAMYFCASSGLQGINYGYTFGSGTRLTVV.

This chain joins TRBV15 and TRBJ2-3; 12 bases line up with TRBD2. Germline trimming cut 7 bases from V and 4 bases from J; bases unmatched to any gene: 12. Looked up from germline, CDR1 is LNHNV and CDR2 is YYDKDF (reference sequence). The CDR3 has 17 amino acids. The CDR3 nucleotides read TGTGCCACCACTATAAGTCGACTAGCGGGAGACGCAGATACGCAGTATTTT. It yields the protein CATTISRLAGDADTQYF.

The chain has TRBV5-6 and TRBJ1-5; D unresolved. V was trimmed by 4 bases and J by 6 bases, leaving 20 bases between them. Germline CDR1 is SGHDT and CDR2 is YYEEEE. This CDR3 contains 16 residues. The CDR3 region has the DNA TGTGCCAGCAGCCCGAGGCGGGGAGGTCGGAGTCAGCCCCAGCATTTT. It encodes CASSPRRGGRSQPQHF.

The chain is built from TRBV7-9 and TRBJ1-1; D might be TRBD1 (5 bases). Germline V gives CDR1 SEHNR, CDR2 FQNEAQ (reference sequence). The CDR3 is 12 amino acids. Trimming pared 7 bases from V and 3 bases from J, leaving 9 bases between. The CDR3 loop reads CASNLRDTEAFF. The CDR3 DNA follows: TGTGCCAGCAACCTCAGGGACACTGAAGCTTTCTTT.

CDR3 sequence: CASSPQAGTSYNEQFF. For the CDR3, the DNA is TGCGCCAGCAGCCCTCAGGCAGGGACCTCCTACAATGAGCAGTTCTTC. V is TRBV5-1 and J is TRBJ2-1; perhaps D is TRBD1 or TRBD2 (5 bases each). The CDR3 totals 16 residues. From germline, CDR1 is SGHRS and CDR2 YFSETQ. Trimming left V 4 bases short and J 0 bases short, with 14 bases between.

The sample holds one count of this clone. This chain joins TRBV10-2 and TRBJ2-1; 7 nucleotides match TRBD2. The CDR3 is 16 residues long. Germline assignment: CDR1 WSHSY and CDR2 SAAADI. V shed 0 bases and J 7 bases; nucleotides not matched to a gene: 9. The CDR3 region has the DNA TGCGCCAGCAGTGAGTCTTTGGGAGGGCCAAGGAATGAGCAGTTCTTC. This codes for CASSESLGGPRNEQFF.

This chain uses TRBV11-2 with TRBJ2-2; 7 bases align to TRBD1. The V gene's germline CDR1 is SGHAT and CDR2 FQNNGV. Trimming removed 6 bases from V and 6 bases from J; junction bases left unmatched: 4. The CDR3 length is 13 residues. The CDR3 DNA follows: TGTGCCAGCAGTAAACAGGGGTCCGGGGAGCTGTTTTTT. It is translated as CASSKQGSGELFF.

J is TRBJ2-7 and V is TRBV9; 13 nucleotides line up with TRBD2. The CDR3 runs 16 residues. V dropped 0 bases and J dropped 3; count of bases not matched to a gene: 3. CDR1 and CDR2 from the germline V gene are SGDLS and YYNGEE. The CDR3 DNA reads TGTGCCAGCAGCGTAGCTGGGACTAGCGGGATCTACGAGCAGTACTTC. It encodes CASSVAGTSGIYEQYF.

This clone showed up just once. The chain joins TRBV5-6 to TRBJ1-1, with D maybe TRBD1 (6 bases). The CDR3 contains 14 residues. The germline V and J ends were trimmed by 3 bases and 2 bases, with 11 bases remaining between them. In germline, CDR1 is SGHDT, CDR2 YYEEEE. The CDR3 spells CASSSPQGNTEAFF. The CDR3 coding sequence is TGTGCCAGCAGCTCACCACAGGGAAACACTGAAGCTTTCTTT.

This clone was picked up one time. This chain connects TRBV16 to TRBJ1-2; D uncertain. Germline V gene data show CDR1 as KGHSY and CDR2 as FQNENV. V lost 4 bases to trimming and J lost 3 bases, with 12 bases between them. The CDR3 totals 14 residues. The CDR3, as DNA: TGTGCCAGCAGCCTCCGGGTGGAGGACTATGGCTACACCTTC. Translation: CASSLRVEDYGYTF.

This clone appeared a single time. The V and J genes are TRBV18 and TRBJ2-7, with 8 positions matching TRBD1. Trimming removed 3 bases from V and 7 bases from J; junction bases left unmatched: 2. CDR1 is KGHSH, CDR2 LQKENI, per germline. CDR3 length: 12 residues. In nucleotides, the CDR3 is TGTGCCAGCTCACCGGACAGGGCTGAGCAGTACTTC. It codes for CASSPDRAEQYF.

V is TRBV5-1 and J is TRBJ1-5, with 9 bases that match TRBD1. Germline V lookup: CDR1 SGHRS, CDR2 YFSETQ. The CDR3 runs 15 residues. After removal of 4 bases from V and 6 bases from J, the junction contained 8 bases not matched to a gene. CDR3 coding DNA: TGCGCCAGCAGCGATACAGGGGGCATGGGTCAGCCCCAGCATTTT. Encoded protein: CASSDTGGMGQPQHF.

The chain employs TRBV6-5 and TRBJ2-7, with no clear D. Trimming left V 5 bases short and J 1 base short, with 12 bases between. The CDR3 contains 14 residues. Germline V gene lookup returns CDR1 MNHEY and CDR2 SVGAGI. The CDR3 reads CASSRSTLSYEQYF. CDR3 nucleotides: TGTGCCAGCAGTCGCTCGACTCTTTCCTACGAGCAGTACTTC.

This chain links TRBV5-4 with TRBJ1-3; D ambiguous. V lost 2 bases, J lost 0 bases, and 9 bases lay in between. The CDR3 is made up of 15 amino acids. Germline CDR1 SGHNT, CDR2 YYREEE (reference sequence). Here the CDR3 DNA reads TGTGCCAGCAGCTTATATGGACGCTCTGGAAACACCATATATTTT. It encodes CASSLYGRSGNTIYF.

The sample holds one count of this clone. The chain carries TRBV5-4 and TRBJ2-1; TRBD2 matches 10 bases. With 2 bases clipped from V and 7 bases from J, the junction kept 12 bases outside the gene matches. This CDR3 comprises 17 residues. The germline gives CDR1 SGHNT, CDR2 YYREEE (reference sequence). CDR3 sequence: CASSLSSASGSKNEQFF. DNA of the CDR3: TGTGCCAGCAGCTTAAGCTCGGCTAGCGGGAGTAAAAATGAGCAGTTCTTC.

In DNA, the CDR3 is TGCGCCAGCAGCTTGCTAGGGGGAGAGACCCAGTACTTC. It encodes CASSLLGGETQYF. The chain employs TRBV5-1 and TRBJ2-5; the D gene is possibly TRBD1 (6 bases). This CDR3 region has 13 residues. Trimming took off 1 base at V and 4 bases at J, with 8 bases between the two ends. Germline CDR1 reads SGHRS; CDR2 reads YFSETQ.

The V and J genes are TRBV18 and TRBJ2-5; 10 nucleotides line up with TRBD2. Germline V gene sequence: CDR1 KGHSH, CDR2 LQKENI. This CDR3 is 16 amino acids long. The J segment lost 4 bases and the V segment lost 3 bases, leaving 8 bases of the junction unmatched. Written as DNA, the CDR3 is TGTGCCAGCTCACCCCGACTAGCGGGTGGATCAGAGACCCAGTACTTC. The encoded protein is CASSPRLAGGSETQYF.

This rearrangement joins TRBV2 to TRBJ2-2; D is perhaps TRBD1 (5 bases). Germline CDR1 SNHLY, CDR2 FYNNEI. The CDR3 is 14 residues long. Trimming stripped 6 bases from V and 4 bases from J, with 12 bases between. As DNA, the CDR3 is TGTGCCAGCAGGGAGCAGGGTGGCACCGGGGAGCTGTTTTTT. As protein: CASREQGGTGELFF.

This clone was seen once. The chain carries TRBV28 and TRBJ2-3; the D is unclear. The CDR3 contains 14 residues. V was cut by 6 bases and J by 2 bases, with 12 bases left in between. From germline, CDR1 is MDHEN and CDR2 SYDVKM. CDR3 protein: CASRGSLNTDTQYF. The CDR3 DNA reads TGTGCCAGCAGGGGATCCCTCAACACAGATACGCAGTATTTT. The variable domain in full, with the rest retrieved from reference TRBV28 and TRBJ2-3, is DVKVTQSSRYLVKRTGEKVFLECVQDMDHENMFWYRQDPGLGLRLIYFSYDVKMKEKGDIPEGYSVSREKKERFSLILESASTNQTSMYLCASRGSLNTDTQYFGPGTRLTVL.

V gene TRBV5-1 combines with J gene TRBJ1-5, with unresolved D. The ends were cut back, 4 bases at V and 5 bases at J, with 16 bases in the middle. There are 15 residues in the CDR3. Germline V gene sequence: CDR1 SGHRS, CDR2 YFSETQ. CDR3 nucleotides: TGCGCCAGCAGCCCCCAAGTAGGGAAAGATCAGCCCCAGCATTTT. Its protein product is CASSPQVGKDQPQHF.

The genes are TRBV4-1 and TRBJ2-2; D is ambiguous. Per the germline V gene, CDR1 is MGHRA and CDR2 is YSYEKL. Trimming shortened V by 0 bases and J by 12 bases, and 8 bases separated the two germline ends. The length of the CDR3 is 12 residues. The CDR3 region has the DNA TGCGCCAGCAGCCAAGATCTCGCCAAGCTGTTTTTT. It yields the protein CASSQDLAKLFF.

The rearrangement uses TRBV7-9 and TRBJ2-3, with TRBD2 identical over 9 bases. Germline lookup yields CDR1 SEHNR and CDR2 FQNEAQ (reference sequence). This CDR3 contains 15 residues. Germline trimming cut 3 bases from V and 2 bases from J; bases unmatched to any gene: 3. The DNA of the CDR3 is TGTGCCAGCAGCTTTAGCGGGAGCAACACAGATACGCAGTATTTT. Translated, it gives CASSFSGSNTDTQYF.